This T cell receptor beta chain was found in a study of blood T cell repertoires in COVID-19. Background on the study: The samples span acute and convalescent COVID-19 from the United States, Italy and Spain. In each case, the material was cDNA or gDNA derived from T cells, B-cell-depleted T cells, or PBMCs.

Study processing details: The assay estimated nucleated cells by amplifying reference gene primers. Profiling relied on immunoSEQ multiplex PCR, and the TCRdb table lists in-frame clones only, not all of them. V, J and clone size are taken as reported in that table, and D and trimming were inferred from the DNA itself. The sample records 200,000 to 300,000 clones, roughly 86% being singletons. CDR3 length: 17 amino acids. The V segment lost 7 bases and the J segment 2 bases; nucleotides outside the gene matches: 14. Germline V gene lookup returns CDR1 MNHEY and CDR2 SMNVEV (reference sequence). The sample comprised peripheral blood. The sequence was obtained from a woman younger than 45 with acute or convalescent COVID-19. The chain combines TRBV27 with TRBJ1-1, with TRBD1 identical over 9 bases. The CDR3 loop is CASMWLGGTGLNTEAFF. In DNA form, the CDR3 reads TGTGCCAGCATGTGGTTAGGAGGGACAGGGCTAAACACTGAAGCTTTCTTT.